This T cell receptor (beta chain) was sequenced during a study of a mutant IDH1 vaccine in newly diagnosed glioma. The wider study: The treated group averaged about 41 years old and was 62.5% male, 37.5% female. Previous care, which was radiotherapy, temozolomide, or both, most often involved both.

This clone was detected only a few times. Its antigen is unidentified. Time point given: week 11, during vaccination. A single vaccine dose contained 300 ug of mutant IDH1 20-mer peptide, and topical imiquimod was used with it. V dropped 2 bases and J dropped 4 bases, with 4 bases sitting between them. This CDR3 region has 12 residues. Germline V lookup: CDR1 MNHNY, CDR2 SVGAGI (reference sequence). Here immunoSEQ multiplex PCR was the method, and the copy in TCRdb shows in-frame clones only, minus some. The sample shows around 40,000 clones, less than 90% of them seen only once. V is TRBV6-6 and J is TRBJ2-3; D is undetermined. The material sequenced was PBMCs, taken from a glioma patient whose treatment included an IDH1 peptide vaccine. The clonotype was recovered from a man in his forties with glioma. The CDR3 loop reads CASSYGPDTQYF. DNA of the CDR3: TGTGCCAGCAGTTACGGACCAGATACGCAGTATTTT.